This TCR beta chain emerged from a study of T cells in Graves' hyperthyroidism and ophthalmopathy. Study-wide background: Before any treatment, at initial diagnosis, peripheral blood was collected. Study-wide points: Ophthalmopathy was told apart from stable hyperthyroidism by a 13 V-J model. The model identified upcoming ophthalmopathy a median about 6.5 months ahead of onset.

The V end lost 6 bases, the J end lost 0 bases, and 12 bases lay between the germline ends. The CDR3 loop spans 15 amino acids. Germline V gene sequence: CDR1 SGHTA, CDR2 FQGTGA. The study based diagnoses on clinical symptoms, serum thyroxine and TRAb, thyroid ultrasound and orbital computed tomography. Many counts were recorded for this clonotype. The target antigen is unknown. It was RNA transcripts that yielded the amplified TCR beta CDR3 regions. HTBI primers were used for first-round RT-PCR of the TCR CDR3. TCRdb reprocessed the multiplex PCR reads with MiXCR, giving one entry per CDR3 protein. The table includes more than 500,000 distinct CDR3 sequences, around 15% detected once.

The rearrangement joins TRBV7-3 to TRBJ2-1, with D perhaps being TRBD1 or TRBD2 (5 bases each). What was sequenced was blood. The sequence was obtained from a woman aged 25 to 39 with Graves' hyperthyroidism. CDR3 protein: CASRLGTSSYNEQFF. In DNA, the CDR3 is TGTGCCAGCAGACTCGGGACCAGCTCCTACAATGAGCAGTTCTTC.